This TCR beta chain was sequenced for a study of shared clonotypes between healthy human individuals. Study-level information: There were three CD4 naive, three CD4 memory, two CD8 naive and one CD8 memory plates per donor.

On this clone: Antigen unknown.

A deep-level run was used for the assay. Each PCR replicate from the sorted subsets contained about 210 ng DNA, which is roughly 33,000 T cell genomes. Generated by immunoSEQ multiplex PCR, the TCRdb table keeps only in-frame clones and is missing some. The table lists roughly 2.6 million clones, more than 90% of them singletons. Trimming took 5 bases from V and 4 from J, leaving 12 bases between them. Germline values: CDR1 MNHEY, CDR2 SVGAGI. The CDR3 runs 13 residues. Study conclusions and caveats: Non-shared clonotypes had lower generation probabilities than those shared by all four donors.

Source material: naive CD4+ T cells sorted from blood. Noted subset: CD45RA+ positively selected. This chain connects TRBV6-5 to TRBJ2-7, with D possibly matching TRBD1 (5 bases). This clonotype was sampled from a young man in good health. The CDR3, as DNA: TGTGCCAGCAGTCGAACCCAGGGTTACGAGCAGTACTTC. The encoded protein is CASSRTQGYEQYF.